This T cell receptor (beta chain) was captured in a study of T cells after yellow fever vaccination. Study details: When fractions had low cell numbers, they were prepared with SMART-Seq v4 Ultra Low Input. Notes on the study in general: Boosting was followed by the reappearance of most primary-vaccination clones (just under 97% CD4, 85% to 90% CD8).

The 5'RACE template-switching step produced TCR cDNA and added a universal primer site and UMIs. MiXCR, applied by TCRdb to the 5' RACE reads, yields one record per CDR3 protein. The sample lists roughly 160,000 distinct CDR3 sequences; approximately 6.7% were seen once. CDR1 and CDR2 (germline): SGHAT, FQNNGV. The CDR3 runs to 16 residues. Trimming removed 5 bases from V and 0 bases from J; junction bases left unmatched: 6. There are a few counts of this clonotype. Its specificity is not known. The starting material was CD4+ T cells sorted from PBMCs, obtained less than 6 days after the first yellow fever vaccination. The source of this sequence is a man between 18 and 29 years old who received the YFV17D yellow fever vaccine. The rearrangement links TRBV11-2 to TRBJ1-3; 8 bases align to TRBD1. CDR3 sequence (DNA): TGTGCCAGCAGCCGTGCCAGGGGGCTCTCTGGAAACACCATATATTTT. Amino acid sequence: CASSRARGLSGNTIYF.